These 19 T cell receptor beta chains were sequenced from one sample in a study of blood T cell repertoires in COVID-19. Assay: immunoSEQ multiplex PCR; the TCRdb copy retains only in-frame clones and omits some. There are approximately 450,000 clones in the sample; around 89% occur only once, and 4.3% lies in the top ten. Sequenced material: peripheral blood. The receptors originated from a woman aged 25 to 39 with acute or convalescent COVID-19.

This clone is a singleton in its sample. V usage is TRBV30 and J usage is TRBJ1-3; D call uncertain. The CDR3 is made up of 12 amino acids. CDR1 is GTSNPN, CDR2 SVGIG, per germline (reference sequence). V gave up 4 bases and J gave up 1 base, with 5 bases separating them. The CDR3 reads CAWIYSGNTIYF. The CDR3, as DNA: TGTGCCTGGATATATTCTGGAAACACCATATATTTT.

For the CDR3, the DNA is TGTGCCAGCAGCTCTACTAATCCGGCATATGGCTACACCTTC. Translation gives CASSSTNPAYGYTF. This rearrangement joins TRBV7-8 to TRBJ1-2, with unresolved D. This CDR3 has 14 amino acids. The germline V gene has CDR1 SGHVS and CDR2 FQNEAQ. V dropped 4 bases and J dropped 5 bases, with 14 bases sitting between them.

The chain has TRBV30 and TRBJ1-6, with 8 bases aligning to TRBD1. The trim removed 0 bases at V and 10 bases at J, leaving 5 bases unmatched. The CDR3 is 14 amino acids. CDR1 is GTSNPN, CDR2 SVGIG, per germline (reference sequence). This CDR3 is CAWSVEQGDSPLHF. The CDR3 DNA sequence: TGTGCCTGGAGTGTTGAACAGGGGGACTCACCCCTCCACTTT.

The chain couples TRBV4-2 to TRBJ2-2; D not certain. Per germline, CDR1 LGHNA and CDR2 YNFKEQ. This CDR3 is 13 amino acids long. V lost 7 bases and J 6 bases, leaving 12 bases between the germline ends. The CDR3 protein is CASIEAPAGELFF. CDR3 nucleotides: TGTGCCAGCATCGAAGCCCCGGCCGGGGAGCTGTTTTTT.

This clone was observed once. The V gene is TRBV28, the J gene TRBJ2-7; D is unresolved. Trimming left V 1 base short and J 2 bases short, with 12 bases between. Germline V gene sequence: CDR1 MDHEN, CDR2 SYDVKM. This CDR3 is built from 15 residues. CDR3 protein: CASSLLAAYPYEQYF. For the CDR3, the DNA is TGTGCCAGCAGTTTATTGGCGGCCTATCCCTACGAGCAGTACTTC.

The chain joins TRBV7-2 to TRBJ2-1, with D uncertain. Germline values: CDR1 SGHTA, CDR2 FQGNSA. Trimming removed 0 bases at V and 10 bases at J, with 16 bases between. CDR3 length equals 15 residues. CDR3 in DNA: TGTGCCAGCAGCTTAGCCGTCTTATCTAATCTGGAGCAGTTCTTC. Protein sequence: CASSLAVLSNLEQFF.

J is TRBJ2-7 and V is TRBV29-1, with D possibly TRBD1 on 6 matching bases. This CDR3 comprises 12 residues. V lost 4 bases to trimming and J lost 3 bases, with 10 bases between them. Germline V gene lookup returns CDR1 SQVTM and CDR2 ANQGSEA. The CDR3 region is CSVAQGNYEQYF. The CDR3 bases are TGCAGCGTTGCTCAGGGGAACTACGAGCAGTACTTC.

This clone was seen only once. DNA of the CDR3: TGTGCCAGCAGTGTCTGGGGGGGCCCTGGAAACACCATATATTTT. Protein sequence: CASSVWGGPGNTIYF. The rearrangement links TRBV25-1 to TRBJ1-3, with TRBD1 as a possible D gene (6 bases). The CDR3 sequence is 15 residues long. Germline V gene data show CDR1 as MGHDK and CDR2 as SYGVNS. V was shortened by 4 bases and J by 2 bases, with 12 bases between the two germline ends.

This clone was detected once. The chain is built from TRBV18 and TRBJ2-3; D perhaps matches TRBD1 (6 bases). Germline V CDR1 and CDR2: KGHSH, LQKENI. Trimming pared 4 bases from V and 1 base from J, leaving 15 bases between. The CDR3 has 16 amino acids. The chain's CDR3 is CASSRLQGRGTDTQYF. For the CDR3, the DNA is TGTGCCAGCTCACGACTACAGGGCCGGGGCACAGATACGCAGTATTTT.

This chain connects TRBV21-1 to TRBJ2-7; the table's D call, TRBD1, was not checked against the DNA. TRBV21-1 is classified as a pseudogene. The CDR3 spans 15 residues. CDR3 DNA: TGTGCCAGCAGCAAAGGAGCCAGGGTTCGATACGAGCAGTACTTC. Translation gives CASSKGARVRYEQYF.

The rearrangement links TRBV19 to TRBJ1-6, with D possibly TRBD1 on 5 matching bases. Germline lookup yields CDR1 LNHDA and CDR2 SQIVND (reference sequence). V was clipped by 7 bases and J by 8 bases, with 15 bases between them. The CDR3 runs to 14 residues. DNA of the CDR3: TGTGCCAGTACCAAGGGGAGGGACGATTCACCCCTCCACTTT. Protein product: CASTKGRDDSPLHF.

This CDR3 is CASSQTGGEEQPQHF. CDR3 bases: TGTGCCAGCAGCCAGACGGGTGGGGAGGAGCAGCCCCAGCATTTT. The chain uses TRBV7-6 and TRBJ1-5; D gene ambiguous. Trimming pared 5 bases from V and 7 bases from J, leaving 18 bases between. This CDR3 comprises 15 residues. Germline V gene data show CDR1 as SGHVS and CDR2 as FNYEAQ.

J is TRBJ2-6 and V is TRBV30, with D possibly TRBD1 on 5 matching bases. Germline assignment: CDR1 GTSNPN and CDR2 SVGIG (reference sequence). CDR3 length: 17 amino acids. Trimming stripped 2 bases from V and 1 base from J, with 15 bases between. The DNA of the CDR3 is TGTGCCTGGAGTCCCCCAGGGCCCCCTTCTGGGGCCAACGTCCTGACTTTC. Translating gives CAWSPPGPPSGANVLTF.

This chain uses TRBV27 with TRBJ2-1; 15 positions match TRBD2. V dropped 5 bases and J dropped 0; count of bases not matched to a gene: 8. In germline, CDR1 is MNHEY, CDR2 SMNVEV (reference sequence). The CDR3 contains 19 residues. For the CDR3, the DNA is TGTGCCAGCAGTAAATGGACTAGCGGGGGGGCCTTCTCCTACAATGAGCAGTTCTTC. The encoded protein is CASSKWTSGGAFSYNEQFF.

The chain has TRBV3-1 (or the pseudogene TRBV3-2) and TRBJ1-2; D gene ambiguous. The CDR3 covers 16 residues. The V end lost 0 bases, the J end lost 0 bases, and 11 bases lay between the germline ends. Germline V gene lookup returns CDR1 LGHDT and CDR2 YNNKEL (reference sequence). The DNA for the CDR3 is TGTGCCAGCAGCCAAGAAGGAGGGCTTGCTAACTATGGCTACACCTTC. It translates to CASSQEGGLANYGYTF.

The table lists this clone with a few counts. The chain carries TRBV9 and TRBJ1-6; D is perhaps TRBD1 (6 bases). CDR1 is SGDLS and CDR2 is YYNGEE in the germline V gene. The V end lost 6 bases, the J end lost 3 bases, and 7 bases lay between the germline ends. The CDR3 is made up of 13 amino acids. This CDR3 reads CASNRDYNSPLHF. CDR3 coding DNA: TGTGCCAGCAACAGGGACTATAATTCACCCCTCCACTTT.

The rearrangement uses TRBV7-3 and TRBJ2-3; a possible D gene is TRBD1 (6 bases). The V gene lost 5 bases and the J gene lost 4 bases, with 16 bases spanning the gap. CDR1 and CDR2 (germline): SGHTA, FQGTGA. The CDR3 spans 15 residues. CDR3 nucleotide sequence: TGTGCCAGCAGCCCCGGACAGACCGAAGCAGATACGCAGTATTTT. Translating gives CASSPGQTEADTQYF.

The chain has TRBV2 and TRBJ1-4; the D is unclear. This CDR3 has 15 residues. V was cut by 4 bases and J by 8 bases, with 17 bases left in between. Germline V gene sequence: CDR1 SNHLY, CDR2 FYNNEI. CDR3 sequence: CASSAQIMGGEKLFF. The CDR3 bases are TGTGCCAGCAGTGCCCAGATTATGGGAGGGGAAAAACTGTTTTTT. The whole variable domain, remainder taken from reference TRBV2 and TRBJ1-4, is EPEVTQTPSHQVTQMGQEVILRCVPISNHLYFYWYRQILGQKVEFLVSFYNNEISEKSEIFDDQFSVERPDGSNFTLKIRSTKLEDSAMYFCASSAQIMGGEKLFFGSGTQLSVL.

This chain uses TRBV12-3 or TRBV12-4 with TRBJ2-5; maybe TRBD2 (5 bases). This CDR3 comprises 13 residues. Trimming left V 7 bases short and J 4 bases short, with 13 bases between. DNA for the CDR3: TGTGCCAGCAAAGGGCGGGTTCTAGAGACCCAGTACTTC. Translating it yields CASKGRVLETQYF.